Presented here are 8 T cell receptor beta chains from one specimen sequenced in a study of shared clonotypes between healthy human individuals. Method: immunoSEQ multiplex PCR; TCRdb's copy keeps in-frame clones and lacks some. The data show about 480,000 clones, almost 80% seen once. Material for sequencing was PBMCs. These receptor sequences come from a woman aged 40 to 55 in good health. Some clones in this sample may be carry-over from other donors' samples.

This clone was counted a few times. This chain uses TRBV19 with TRBJ1-1; D is unclear. Trimming left V 3 bases short and J 5 bases short, with 4 bases between. Germline CDR1 and CDR2: LNHDA and SQIVND (reference sequence). This CDR3 has 11 residues. CDR3 residues: CASSMATEAFF. CDR3 DNA sequence: TGTGCCAGTAGTATGGCTACTGAAGCTTTCTTT.

With respect to this clone: The junction does not match germline at one end; this may be a read error. The chain links TRBV7-7 to TRBJ2-1; TRBD2 agrees at 11 bases. This CDR3 comprises 15 residues. The germline V gene encodes CDR1 SSHAT and CDR2 FNYEAQ (reference sequence). CDR3 loop: CASSLRTSGHNEQFF. Written as DNA, the CDR3 is TGTGCTAGCAGCTTACGGACTAGCGGGCACAATGAGCAGTTCTTC.

This clone was picked up one time. The CDR3 reads CASTIEVGSGNTIYF. CDR3 in DNA: TGCGCCAGCACTATCGAGGTGGGATCTGGAAACACCATATATTTT. The chain uses TRBV5-1 and TRBJ1-3; D call uncertain. The CDR3 has 15 residues. Germline CDR1 and CDR2: SGHRS and YFSETQ. V lost 6 bases and J 1 base, leaving 14 bases between the germline ends.

The J gene is TRBJ2-2, the V gene TRBV27, with a tentative D call TRBD2 (6 bases). Looked up from germline, CDR1 is MNHEY and CDR2 is SMNVEV (reference sequence). Trimming removed 3 bases from V and 3 bases from J, with 14 bases in between. The CDR3 totals 16 residues. The CDR3 bases are TGTGCCAGCAGTTTTCGGGGGTTCGGGGACACCGGGGAGCTGTTTTTT. Translated: CASSFRGFGDTGELFF.

The V gene is TRBV28, the J gene TRBJ2-7, with 8 bases identical to TRBD2. V gave up 7 bases and J gave up 2 bases; unmatched junction bases: 10. The germline gives CDR1 MDHEN, CDR2 SYDVKM. The CDR3 runs 15 residues. The DNA for the CDR3 is TGTGCCAGCAAACCTACTAGCGGAGCCGCCTACGAGCAGTACTTC. It specifies CASKPTSGAAYEQYF.

This chain joins TRBV7-9 and TRBJ2-7, with 7 bases identical to TRBD2. This CDR3 comprises 19 residues. The V segment lost 5 bases and the J segment 0 bases; nucleotides outside the gene matches: 19. From germline, CDR1 is SEHNR and CDR2 FQNEAQ (reference sequence). The CDR3 loop is CASSPLRGLLAIRSYEQYF. The CDR3 region has the DNA TGTGCCAGCAGCCCCCTCCGAGGCCTACTAGCGATCCGCTCCTACGAGCAGTACTTC.

The chain couples TRBV4-2 to TRBJ2-1, with D uncertain. Germline V gene lookup returns CDR1 LGHNA and CDR2 YNFKEQ. The ends were cut back, 0 bases at V and 4 bases at J, with 13 bases in the middle. The CDR3 contains 16 residues. This CDR3 reads CASSQEISEIYNEQFF. DNA for the CDR3: TGTGCCAGCAGCCAAGAAATATCCGAGATTTACAATGAGCAGTTCTTC.

V usage is TRBV11-2 and J usage is TRBJ2-7; D gene uncertain. The CDR3 length is 14 residues. Germline V gives CDR1 SGHAT, CDR2 FQNNGV. V dropped 3 bases and J dropped 6 bases, with 15 bases sitting between them. In nucleotides, the CDR3 is TGTGCCAGCAGCTTCCCCATTGCTGTAGGCGAGCAGTACTTC. Amino acid sequence: CASSFPIAVGEQYF.